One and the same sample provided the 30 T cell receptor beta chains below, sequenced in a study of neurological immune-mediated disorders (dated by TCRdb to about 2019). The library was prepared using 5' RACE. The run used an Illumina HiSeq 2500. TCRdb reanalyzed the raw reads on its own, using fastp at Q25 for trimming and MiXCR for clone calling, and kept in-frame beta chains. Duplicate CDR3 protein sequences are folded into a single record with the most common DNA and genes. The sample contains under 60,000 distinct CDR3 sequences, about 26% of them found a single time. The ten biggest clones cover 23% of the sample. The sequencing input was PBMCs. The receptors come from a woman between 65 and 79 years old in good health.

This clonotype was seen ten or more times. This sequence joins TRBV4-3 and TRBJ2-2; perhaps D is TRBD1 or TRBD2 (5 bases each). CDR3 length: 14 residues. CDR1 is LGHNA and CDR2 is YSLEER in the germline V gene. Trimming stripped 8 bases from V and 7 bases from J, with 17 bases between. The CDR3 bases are TGCGCCAGCCTAGGGGTAGGGACCTTCGGGGAGCTGTTTTTT. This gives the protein CASLGVGTFGELFF.

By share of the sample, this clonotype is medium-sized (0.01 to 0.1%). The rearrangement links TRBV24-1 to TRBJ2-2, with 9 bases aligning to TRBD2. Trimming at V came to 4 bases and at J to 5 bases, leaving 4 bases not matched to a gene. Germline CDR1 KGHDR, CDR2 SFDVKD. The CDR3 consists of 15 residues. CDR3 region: CATSDPSGNTGELFF. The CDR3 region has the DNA TGTGCCACCAGTGACCCTAGCGGGAATACCGGGGAGCTGTTTTTT.

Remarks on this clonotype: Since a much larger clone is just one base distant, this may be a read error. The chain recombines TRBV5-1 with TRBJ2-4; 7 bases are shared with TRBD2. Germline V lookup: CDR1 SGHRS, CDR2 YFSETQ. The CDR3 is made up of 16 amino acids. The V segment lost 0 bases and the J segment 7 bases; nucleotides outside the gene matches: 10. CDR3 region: CASSLDWRGGRNIQYF. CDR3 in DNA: TGCGCCAGCAGCTTGGATTGGCGCGGGGGTAGGAACATTCAGTACTTC.

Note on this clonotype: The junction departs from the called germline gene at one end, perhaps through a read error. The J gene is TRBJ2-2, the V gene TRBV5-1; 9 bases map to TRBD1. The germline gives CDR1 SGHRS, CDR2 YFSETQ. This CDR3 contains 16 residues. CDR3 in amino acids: CTSSLTGQGRTGELFF. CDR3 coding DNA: TGCACCAGCAGCTTGACCGGACAGGGGAGAACCGGGGAGCTATTTTTT.

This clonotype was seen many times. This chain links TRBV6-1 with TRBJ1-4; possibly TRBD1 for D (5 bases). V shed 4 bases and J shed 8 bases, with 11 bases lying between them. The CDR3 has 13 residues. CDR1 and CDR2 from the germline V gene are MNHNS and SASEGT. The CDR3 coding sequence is TGTGCCAGCAGTGGGGGCGAGACGGAAAAACTGTTTTTT. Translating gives CASSGGETEKLFF.

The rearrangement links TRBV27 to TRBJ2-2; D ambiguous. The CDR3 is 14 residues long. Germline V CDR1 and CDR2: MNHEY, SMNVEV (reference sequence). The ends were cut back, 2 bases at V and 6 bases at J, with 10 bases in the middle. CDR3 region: CASSLVTGAGELFF. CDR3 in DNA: TGTGCCAGCAGTTTAGTTACTGGGGCCGGGGAGCTGTTTTTT.

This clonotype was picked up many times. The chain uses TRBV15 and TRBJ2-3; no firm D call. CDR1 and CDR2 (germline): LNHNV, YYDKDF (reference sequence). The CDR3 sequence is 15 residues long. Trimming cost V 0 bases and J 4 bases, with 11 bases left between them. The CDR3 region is CATSRDRSTADTQYF. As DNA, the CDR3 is TGTGCCACCAGCAGAGATAGGAGTACCGCAGATACGCAGTATTTT.

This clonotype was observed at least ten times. CDR3 protein: CSARKQGYEQYF. In nucleotides, the CDR3 is TGCAGTGCTCGAAAACAGGGCTACGAGCAGTACTTC. The chain uses TRBV20-1 and TRBJ2-7; D is perhaps TRBD1 (6 bases). CDR1 is DFQATT and CDR2 is SNEGSKA in the germline V gene (reference sequence). The CDR3 totals 12 residues. V dropped 5 bases and J dropped 3 bases, with 11 bases sitting between them.

The CDR3 coding sequence is TGCGCCAGCAGCGACAGGGTAGGGGATACGCAGTATTTT. This sequence encodes CASSDRVGDTQYF. The chain has TRBV5-1 and TRBJ2-3; the match to TRBD1 covers 7 bases. CDR1 is SGHRS and CDR2 is YFSETQ in the germline V gene. This CDR3 spans 13 amino acids. The V gene end was trimmed by 4 bases and the J gene end by 6 bases; junction bases not matched to a gene: 5.

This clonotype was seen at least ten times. DNA for the CDR3: TGCAGCGCCATGAGGGGGTCGGGTGACAATGAGCAGTTCTTC. Protein sequence: CSAMRGSGDNEQFF. The chain uses TRBV29-1 and TRBJ2-1, with D tentatively TRBD1 (6 bases). The ends were cut back, 7 bases at V and 5 bases at J, with 18 bases in the middle. Germline V lookup: CDR1 SQVTM, CDR2 ANQGSEA. CDR3 length: 14 amino acids.

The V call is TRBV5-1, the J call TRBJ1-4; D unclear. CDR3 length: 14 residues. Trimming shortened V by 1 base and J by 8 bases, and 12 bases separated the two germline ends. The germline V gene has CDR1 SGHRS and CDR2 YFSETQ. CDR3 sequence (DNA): TGCGCCAGCAGCTTGATTTCATCCGACGAAAAACTGTTTTTT. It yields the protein CASSLISSDEKLFF.

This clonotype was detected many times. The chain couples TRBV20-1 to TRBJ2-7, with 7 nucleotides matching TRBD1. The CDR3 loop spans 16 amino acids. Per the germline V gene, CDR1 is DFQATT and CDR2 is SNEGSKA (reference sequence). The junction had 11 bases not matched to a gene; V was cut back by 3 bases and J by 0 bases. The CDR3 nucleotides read TGCAGTGCTAGGCCTACCTACGGGACAGCCTCCTACGAGCAGTACTTC. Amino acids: CSARPTYGTASYEQYF.

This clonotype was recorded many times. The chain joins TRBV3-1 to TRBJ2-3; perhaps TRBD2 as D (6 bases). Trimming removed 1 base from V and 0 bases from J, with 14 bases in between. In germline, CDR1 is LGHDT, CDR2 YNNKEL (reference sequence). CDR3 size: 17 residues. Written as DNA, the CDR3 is TGTGCCAGCAGCCAAGCGAGTGATAGCGGCAGCACAGATACGCAGTATTTT. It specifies CASSQASDSGSTDTQYF.

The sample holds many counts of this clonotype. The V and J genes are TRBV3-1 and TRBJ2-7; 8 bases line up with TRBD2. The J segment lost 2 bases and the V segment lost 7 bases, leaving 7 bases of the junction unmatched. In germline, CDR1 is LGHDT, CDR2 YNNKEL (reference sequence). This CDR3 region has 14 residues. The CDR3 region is CASTAAAGAYEQYF. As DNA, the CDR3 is TGTGCCAGCACCGCGGCAGCGGGGGCCTACGAGCAGTACTTC.

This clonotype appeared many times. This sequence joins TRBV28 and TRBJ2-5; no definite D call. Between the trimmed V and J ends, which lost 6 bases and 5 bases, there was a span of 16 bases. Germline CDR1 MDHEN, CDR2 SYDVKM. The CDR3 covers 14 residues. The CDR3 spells CASSRPSVGETQYF. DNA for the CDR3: TGTGCCAGCAGCCGGCCGAGCGTGGGGGAGACCCAGTACTTC.

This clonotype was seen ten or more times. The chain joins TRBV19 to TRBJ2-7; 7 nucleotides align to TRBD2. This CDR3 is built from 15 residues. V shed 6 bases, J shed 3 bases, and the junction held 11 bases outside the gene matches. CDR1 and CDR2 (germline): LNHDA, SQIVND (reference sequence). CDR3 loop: CASSHTRTSIYEQYF. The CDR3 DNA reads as TGTGCCAGTAGCCACACCAGGACTAGTATCTACGAGCAGTACTTC.

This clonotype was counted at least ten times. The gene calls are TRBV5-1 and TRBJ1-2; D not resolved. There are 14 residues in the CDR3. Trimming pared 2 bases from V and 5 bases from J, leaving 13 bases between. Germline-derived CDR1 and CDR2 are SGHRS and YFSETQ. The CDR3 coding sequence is TGCGCCAGCAGCTTTAGTGACCTCCGGTATGGCTACACCTTC. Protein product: CASSFSDLRYGYTF.

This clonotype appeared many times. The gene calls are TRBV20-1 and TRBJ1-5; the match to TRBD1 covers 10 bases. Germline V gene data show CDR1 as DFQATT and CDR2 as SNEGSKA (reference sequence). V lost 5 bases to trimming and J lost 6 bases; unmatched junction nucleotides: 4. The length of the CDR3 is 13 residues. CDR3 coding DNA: TGCAGTGCTGCAGGACAGGGGGGTCAGCCCCAGCATTTT. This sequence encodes CSAAGQGGQPQHF.

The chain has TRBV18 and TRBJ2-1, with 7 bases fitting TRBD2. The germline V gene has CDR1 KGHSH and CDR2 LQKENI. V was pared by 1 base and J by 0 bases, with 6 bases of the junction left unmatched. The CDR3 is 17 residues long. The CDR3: CASSPLGGRGSYNEQFF. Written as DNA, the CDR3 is TGTGCCAGCTCACCACTCGGCGGGAGAGGCTCCTACAATGAGCAGTTCTTC.

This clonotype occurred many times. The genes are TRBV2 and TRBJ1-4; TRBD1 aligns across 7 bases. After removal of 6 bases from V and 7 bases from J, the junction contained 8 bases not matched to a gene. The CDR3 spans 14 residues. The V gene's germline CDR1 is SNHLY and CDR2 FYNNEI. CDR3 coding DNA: TGTGCCAGCAGAGACAGGGTTGGAGTTGAAAAACTGTTTTTT. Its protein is CASRDRVGVEKLFF.

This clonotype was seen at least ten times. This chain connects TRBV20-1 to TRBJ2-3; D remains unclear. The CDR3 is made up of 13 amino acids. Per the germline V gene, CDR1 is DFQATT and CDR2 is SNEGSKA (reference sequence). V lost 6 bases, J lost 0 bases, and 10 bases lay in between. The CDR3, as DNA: TGCAGTGCCGCCCTGGTTAGCACAGATACGCAGTATTTT. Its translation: CSAALVSTDTQYF.

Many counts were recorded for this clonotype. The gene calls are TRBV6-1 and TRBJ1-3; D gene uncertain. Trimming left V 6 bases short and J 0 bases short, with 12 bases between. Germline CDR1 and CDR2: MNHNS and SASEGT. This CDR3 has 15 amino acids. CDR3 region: CASSVPGVSGNTIYF. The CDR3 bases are TGTGCCAGCAGCGTGCCTGGGGTCTCTGGAAACACCATATATTTT.

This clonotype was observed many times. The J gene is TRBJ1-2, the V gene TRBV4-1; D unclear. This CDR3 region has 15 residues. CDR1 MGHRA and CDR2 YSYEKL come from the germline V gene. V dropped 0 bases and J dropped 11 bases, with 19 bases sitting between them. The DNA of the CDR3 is TGCGCCAGCAGCCAAGAAACTGCCTGGCCGAGCTCATACACCTTC. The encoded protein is CASSQETAWPSSYTF.

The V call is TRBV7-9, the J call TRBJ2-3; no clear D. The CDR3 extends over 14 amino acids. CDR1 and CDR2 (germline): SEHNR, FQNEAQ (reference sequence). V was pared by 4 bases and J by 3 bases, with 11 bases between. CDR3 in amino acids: CASSYSFMTDTQYF. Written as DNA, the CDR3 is TGTGCCAGCAGCTACAGCTTTATGACAGATACGCAGTATTTT.

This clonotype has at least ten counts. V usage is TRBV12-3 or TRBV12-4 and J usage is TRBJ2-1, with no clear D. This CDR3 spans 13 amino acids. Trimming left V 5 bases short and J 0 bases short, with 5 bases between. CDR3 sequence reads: CASSGVSYNEQFF. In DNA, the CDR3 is TGTGCCAGCAGTGGGGTCTCCTACAATGAGCAGTTCTTC.

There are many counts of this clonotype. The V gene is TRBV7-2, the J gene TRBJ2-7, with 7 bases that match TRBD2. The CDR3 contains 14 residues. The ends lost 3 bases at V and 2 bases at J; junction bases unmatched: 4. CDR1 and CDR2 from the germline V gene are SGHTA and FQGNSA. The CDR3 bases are TGTGCCAGCAGCTTGGGAGGGCTGCCCTACGAGCAGTACTTC. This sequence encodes CASSLGGLPYEQYF.

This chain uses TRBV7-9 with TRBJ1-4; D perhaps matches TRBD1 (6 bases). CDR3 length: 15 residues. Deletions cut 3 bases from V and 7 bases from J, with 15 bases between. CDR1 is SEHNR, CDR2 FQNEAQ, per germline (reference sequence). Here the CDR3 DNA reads TGTGCCAGCAGCTTGGACGGGGGGGCAGGTGAAAAACTGTTTTTT. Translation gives CASSLDGGAGEKLFF.

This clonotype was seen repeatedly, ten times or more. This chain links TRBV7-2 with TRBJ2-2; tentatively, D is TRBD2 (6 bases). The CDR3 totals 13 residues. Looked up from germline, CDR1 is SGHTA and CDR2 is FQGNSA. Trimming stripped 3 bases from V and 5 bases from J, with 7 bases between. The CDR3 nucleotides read TGTGCCAGCAGCTTCGGAGGGACCGGGGAGCTGTTTTTT. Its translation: CASSFGGTGELFF.

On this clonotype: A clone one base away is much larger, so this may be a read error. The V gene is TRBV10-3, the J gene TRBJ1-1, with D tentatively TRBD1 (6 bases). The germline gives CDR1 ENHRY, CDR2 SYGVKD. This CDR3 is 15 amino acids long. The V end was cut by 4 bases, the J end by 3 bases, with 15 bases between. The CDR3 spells CAISGEGTTYTEAFF. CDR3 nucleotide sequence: TGTGCCATCAGTGGGGAGGGGACAACCTACACTGAAGCTTTCTTT.

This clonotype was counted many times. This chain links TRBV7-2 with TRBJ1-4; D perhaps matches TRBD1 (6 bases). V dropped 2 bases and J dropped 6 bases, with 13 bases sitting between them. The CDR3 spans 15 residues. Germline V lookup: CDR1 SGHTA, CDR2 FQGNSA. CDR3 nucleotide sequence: TGTGCCAGCAGCTTAAAATGGGGGCTGGATGAAAAACTGTTTTTT. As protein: CASSLKWGLDEKLFF. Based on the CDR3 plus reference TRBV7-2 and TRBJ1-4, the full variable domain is GAGVSQSPSNKVTEKGKDVELRCDPISGHTALYWYRQSLGQGLEFLIYFQGNSAPDKSGLPSDRFSAERTGGSVSTLTIQRTQQEDSAVYLCASSLKWGLDEKLFFGSGTQLSVL.